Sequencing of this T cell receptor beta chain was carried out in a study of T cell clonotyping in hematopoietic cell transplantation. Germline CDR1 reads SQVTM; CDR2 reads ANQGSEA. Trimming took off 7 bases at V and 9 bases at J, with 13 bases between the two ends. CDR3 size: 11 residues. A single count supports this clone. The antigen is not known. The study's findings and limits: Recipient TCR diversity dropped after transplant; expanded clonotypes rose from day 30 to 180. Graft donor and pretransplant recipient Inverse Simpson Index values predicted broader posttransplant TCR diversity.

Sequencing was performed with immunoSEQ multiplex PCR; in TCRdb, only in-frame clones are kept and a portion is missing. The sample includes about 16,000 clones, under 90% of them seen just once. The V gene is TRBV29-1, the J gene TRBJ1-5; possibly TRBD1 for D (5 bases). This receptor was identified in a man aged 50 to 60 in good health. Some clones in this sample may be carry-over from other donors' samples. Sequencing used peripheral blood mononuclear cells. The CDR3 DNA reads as TGCAGCGGGGGGGAGATGGGGCCCCAGCATTTT. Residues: CSGGEMGPQHF.